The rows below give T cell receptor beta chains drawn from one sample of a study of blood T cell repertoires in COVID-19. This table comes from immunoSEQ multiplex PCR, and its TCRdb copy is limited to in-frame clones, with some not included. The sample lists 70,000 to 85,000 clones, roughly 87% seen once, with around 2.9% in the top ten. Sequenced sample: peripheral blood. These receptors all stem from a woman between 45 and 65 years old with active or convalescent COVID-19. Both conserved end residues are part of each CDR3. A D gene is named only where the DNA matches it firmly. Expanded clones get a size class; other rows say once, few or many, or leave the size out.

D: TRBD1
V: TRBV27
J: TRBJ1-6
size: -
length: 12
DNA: TGTGCCAGCACAGGGGGGAATTCACCCCTCCACTTT
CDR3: CASTGGNSPLHF

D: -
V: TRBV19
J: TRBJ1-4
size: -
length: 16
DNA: TGTGCCAGTAGTACAAATACAGGGAATGCTAATGAAAAACTGTTTTTT
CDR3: CASSTNTGNANEKLFF

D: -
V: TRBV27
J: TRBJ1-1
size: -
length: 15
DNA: TGTGCCAGCGCTCTCTCCAGGGTAGAAAACACTGAAGCTTTCTTT
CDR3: CASALSRVENTEAFF

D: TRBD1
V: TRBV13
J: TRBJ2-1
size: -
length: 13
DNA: TGTGCCAGCAGCCCACCCGGGACAGGGGAGCCGTTCTTC
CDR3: CASSPPGTGEPFF

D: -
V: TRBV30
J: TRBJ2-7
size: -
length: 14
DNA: TGTGCCTGGAGACCAGGGATCTCCACCTACGAGCAGTACTTC
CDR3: CAWRPGISTYEQYF

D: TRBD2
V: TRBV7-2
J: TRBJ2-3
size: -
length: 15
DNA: TGTGCCAGCGCCTCTAGCGGAGGCGGGGCAGATACGCAGTATTTT
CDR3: CASASSGGGADTQYF

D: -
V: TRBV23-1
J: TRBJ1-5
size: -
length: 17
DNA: TGCGCCAGCAGTCAGGACAGTCGCCCGCGGAGCAATCAGCCCCAGCATTTT
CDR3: CASSQDSRPRSNQPQHF

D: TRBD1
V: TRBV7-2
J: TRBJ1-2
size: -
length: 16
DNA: TGTGCCAGCAGCCAGCTTAATCCAGGGGGCGAGTATGGCTACACCTTC
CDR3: CASSQLNPGGEYGYTF

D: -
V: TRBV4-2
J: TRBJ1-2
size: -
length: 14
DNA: TGTGCCAGCAGCCCTCTGAGTGAGACAGCTGGCTACACCTTC
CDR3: CASSPLSETAGYTF

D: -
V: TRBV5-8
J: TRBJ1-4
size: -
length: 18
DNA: TGTGCCAGCAGCGGACCTGATCTGGAGGCAACATTTGTTGAAAAACTGTTTTTT
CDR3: CASSGPDLEATFVEKLFF

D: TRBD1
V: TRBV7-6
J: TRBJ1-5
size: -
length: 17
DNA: TGTGCCAGCAGCTTAGGTGATTTGGGACAGTACAATCAGCCCCAGCATTTT
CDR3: CASSLGDLGQYNQPQHF

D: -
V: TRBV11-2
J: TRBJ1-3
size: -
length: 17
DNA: TGTGCCAGCAGCTCCTGGGGCAGGGGAACTACTGGAAACACCATATATTTT
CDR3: CASSSWGRGTTGNTIYF

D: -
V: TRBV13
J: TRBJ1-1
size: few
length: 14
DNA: TGTGCCAGCAGCCCACCGGGGTTGAACACTGAAGCTTTCTTT
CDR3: CASSPPGLNTEAFF

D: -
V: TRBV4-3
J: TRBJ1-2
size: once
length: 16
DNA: TGCGCCAGCAGCCTGGACCGCACAGGGACTAACTATGGCTACACCTTC
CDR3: CASSLDRTGTNYGYTF

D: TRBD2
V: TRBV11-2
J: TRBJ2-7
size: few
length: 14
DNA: TGTGCCAGCAGCTTAGACCGAGCGGGGGTTATGCAGTACTTC
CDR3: CASSLDRAGVMQYF

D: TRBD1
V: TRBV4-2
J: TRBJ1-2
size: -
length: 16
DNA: TGTGCCAGCAGCCAAGAACAGACAGGGGGCTACTATGGCTACACCTTC
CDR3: CASSQEQTGGYYGYTF